The text below deals with one T cell receptor beta chain. As yet, its antigen is unknown. Blood was sampled at baseline, cycle 4 day 1, and cycle 7 day 1. The data were taken from a study of OX40 agonist ivuxolimab in advanced cancers. Whole-study findings and limits: At doses 0.1 to 3.0 mg/kg, CD4+ and CD8+ clones expanded. Relatively little clonal expansion, among the lowest observed, appeared in partial responders at 0.1-3.0 mg/kg.

The V segment lost 2 bases and the J segment 1 base; nucleotides outside the gene matches: 5. The germline V gene has CDR1 SEHNR and CDR2 FQNEAQ (reference sequence). The CDR3 is 15 amino acids. This table comes from immunoSEQ multiplex PCR, and its TCRdb copy is limited to in-frame clones, with some not included. The table shows 25,000 to 35,000 clones, with 85% occurring only once. This specimen consisted of CD4+ or CD8+ T cells sorted from blood, obtained in a trial of the OX40 agonist ivuxolimab. The receptor was derived from an adult with an advanced solid tumor such as melanoma, head and neck, liver or kidney cancer. The chain is built from TRBV7-9 and TRBJ2-7, with TRBD2 identical over 7 bases. CDR3: CASSLTGLLSYEQYF. Written as DNA, the CDR3 is TGTGCCAGCAGCTTAACGGGACTACTGTCCTACGAGCAGTACTTC. The complete variable domain, with remaining parts taken from reference TRBV7-9 and TRBJ2-7, reads DTGVSQNPRHKITKRGQNVTFRCDPISEHNRLYWYRQTLGQGPEFLTYFQNEAQLEKSRLLSDRFSAERPKGSFSTLEIQRTEQGDSAMYLCASSLTGLLSYEQYFGPGTRLTVT.